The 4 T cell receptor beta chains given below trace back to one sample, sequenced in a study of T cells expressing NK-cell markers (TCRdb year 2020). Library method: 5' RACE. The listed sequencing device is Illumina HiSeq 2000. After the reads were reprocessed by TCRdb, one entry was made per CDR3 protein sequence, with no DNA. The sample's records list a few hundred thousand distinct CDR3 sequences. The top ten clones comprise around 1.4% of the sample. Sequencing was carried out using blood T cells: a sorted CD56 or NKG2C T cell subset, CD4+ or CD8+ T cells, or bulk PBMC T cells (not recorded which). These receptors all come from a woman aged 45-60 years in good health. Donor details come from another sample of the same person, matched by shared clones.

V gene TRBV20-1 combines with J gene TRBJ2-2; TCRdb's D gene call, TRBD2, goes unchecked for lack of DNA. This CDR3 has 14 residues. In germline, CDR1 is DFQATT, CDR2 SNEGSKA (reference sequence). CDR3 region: CSAKGLANTGELFF.

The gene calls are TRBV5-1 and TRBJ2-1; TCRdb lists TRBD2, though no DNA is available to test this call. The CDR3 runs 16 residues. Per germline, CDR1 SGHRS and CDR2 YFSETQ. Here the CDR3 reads CASSYLAGGSVNEQFF.

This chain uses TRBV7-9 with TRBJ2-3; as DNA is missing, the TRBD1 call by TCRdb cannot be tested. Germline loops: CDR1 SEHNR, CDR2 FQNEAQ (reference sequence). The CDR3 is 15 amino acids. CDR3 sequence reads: CASPKPAQDTDTQYF.

This CDR3 is CASTWGEGEAFF. The V gene is TRBV7-9, the J gene TRBJ1-1; TCRdb proposes TRBD1, but this gene call is untestable without DNA. Germline values: CDR1 SEHNR, CDR2 FQNEAQ (reference sequence). The CDR3 is made up of 12 amino acids.